This section outlines one T cell receptor (beta chain) sequence together with its context. Antigen unknown. CDR3 length: 11 residues. V lost 4 bases to trimming and J lost 7 bases, with 11 bases between them. CDR1 SQVTM and CDR2 ANQGSEA come from the germline V gene. This table comes from immunoSEQ multiplex PCR, and its TCRdb copy is limited to in-frame clones, with some not included. The table includes about 30,000 clones, 70% to 90% detected once. Sample time point: cycle 4 day 1 (C4D1), after 6 weeks of nivolumab. Each and every patient relapsed after autologous stem cell transplantation, and patients got differing brentuximab vedotin exposure. Thawed PBMCs were the source of CD4+ T cells, purified by magnetic negative selection. Best response was recorded as complete response, partial response or progressive disease. The data were taken from a study of PD-1 blockade in classical Hodgkin lymphoma. Regarding the study as a whole: Prior to therapy, complete responders displayed diversity much like that of newly diagnosed patients.

This TCR came from a human donor with classical Hodgkin lymphoma. The source was CD4+ T cells from blood, collected before the fourth cycle of nivolumab. This chain links TRBV29-1 with TRBJ2-7; no clear D. CDR3 nucleotide sequence: TGCAGCGTTGGCGCCGACTGGGAGCAGTACTTC. Translated, it gives CSVGADWEQYF.